This TCR beta chain derives from a study of blood T cell repertoires in COVID-19 (dated by TCRdb to 2018 to 2021). As for the study more broadly: The collaborator samples originated in the United States, Italy and Spain and spanned the acute and convalescent phases of COVID-19. Samples were obtained from the ongoing ImmuneRACE study (first 160 participants) and from about 1,300 subjects provided by 6 global collaborators. The repertoires were made available in a free public database intended to serve as a resource for research on the immune response to SARS-CoV-2. Where available, HLA class I and class II types were obtained from metadata supplied by the sample provider rather than from assay-based typing. Nearly every sample came with metadata listing a de-identified subject ID, COVID-19 status, age in years and sex. The prospective study material was composed of cDNA or gDNA derived from T cells, B-cell-depleted T cells, or PBMCs. Deeply sampled blood TCRbeta repertoires from subjects exposed to, actively infected with, or recovered from COVID-19 were included in the dataset. Overall study outcomes, separate from this receptor: Clinical and demographic metadata were provided uncurated, with the amount varying by source and participant.

The germline V gene (reference sequence) supplies CDR1 GTSNPN and CDR2 SVGIG. The CDR3 contains 12 residues, cysteine and phenylalanine counted. The DNA shown is the 36-base CDR3, in frame from base 1. The V and J ends are trimmed by 1 base and 6 bases, leaving 10 bases between them. Regarding this clone: It has no known antigen specificity. Per-base quality was not reported, and no clone a single base away is much larger than it.

TCRbeta CDR3 regions were amplified from genomic DNA using the immunoSEQ Assay, a bias-controlled multiplex PCR. Concerning the study's data processing: The number of nucleated cells in each sample was estimated from the amplification of reference gene primers within the assay. To quantify the absolute abundance of each unique TCRbeta CDR3 rearrangement, sequence reads were collapsed and filtered. For each sample, productive Simpson clonality was calculated as the square root of Simpson's diversity index across productive rearrangements. Entries here come from immuneACCESS through TCRdb and include only in-frame sequences with V and J called. Some clones fail to appear in such tables; in the studies checked, an unresolved V gene covers under half of the shortfall, and the cause of the remainder is unknown. The V and J calls and clone size come from that table; D and trimming were worked out from the DNA. The sample data list a few hundred thousand clones, and roughly 87% of these were observed just once. The ten biggest clones cover about 4.8% of the sample.

Participants in the prospective study were aged roughly 18 to 100 years, lived in under 30 United States geographic areas, and enrolled through a virtual design. In the prospective study, participants were assigned to cohorts based on the clinical history participants reported in a screening survey and a study questionnaire. Recovered participants in ImmuneRACE Cohort 3 were defined by two consecutive negative NP/OP PCR tests, clearance by a healthcare professional, or resolution of symptoms. In the prospective study, whole blood, serum and a nasopharyngeal or oropharyngeal swab were collected from each participant by mobile phlebotomists. Participants in the prospective study had the option to provide additional blood draws and questionnaires over an approximately 2-month period. Prospective study blood samples were shipped either frozen or at room temperature before DNA extraction.

The rearranged segments are TRBV30 and TRBJ2-7, with a weak D call of TRBD1 (5 bases match). What was sequenced was PBMCs or T cells enriched from blood (not recorded which). This clonotype originated in a woman aged 45-59 years who had recovered from COVID-19. At the DNA level, the sequence is TGTGCCTGGAGTGCCGGACATCCCGAGCAGTACTTC. This yields the protein CAWSAGHPEQYF.